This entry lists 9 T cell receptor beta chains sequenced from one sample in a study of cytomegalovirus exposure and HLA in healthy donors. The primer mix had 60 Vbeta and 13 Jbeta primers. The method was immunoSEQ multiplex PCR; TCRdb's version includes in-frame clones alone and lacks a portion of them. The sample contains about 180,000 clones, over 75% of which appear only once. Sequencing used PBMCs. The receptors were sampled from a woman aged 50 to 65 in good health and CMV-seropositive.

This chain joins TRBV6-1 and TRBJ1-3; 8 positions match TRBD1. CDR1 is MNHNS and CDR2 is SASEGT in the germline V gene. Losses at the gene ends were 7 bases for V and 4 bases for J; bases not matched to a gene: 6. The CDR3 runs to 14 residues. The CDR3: CASTRTGTGNTIYF. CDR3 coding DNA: TGTGCCAGCACGAGGACAGGGACGGGAAACACCATATATTTT.

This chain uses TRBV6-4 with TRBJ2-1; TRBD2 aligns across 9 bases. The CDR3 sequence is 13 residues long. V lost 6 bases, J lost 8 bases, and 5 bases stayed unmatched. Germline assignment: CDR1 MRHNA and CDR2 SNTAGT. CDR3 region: CASRGTSSDEQFF. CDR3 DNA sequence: TGTGCCAGCAGAGGGACTAGCAGCGATGAGCAGTTCTTC.

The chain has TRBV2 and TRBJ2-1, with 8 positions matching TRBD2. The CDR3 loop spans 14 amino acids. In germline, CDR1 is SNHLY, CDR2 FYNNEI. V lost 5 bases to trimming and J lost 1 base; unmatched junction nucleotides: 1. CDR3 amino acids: CASSSGSSYNEQFF. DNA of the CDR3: TGTGCCAGCAGTAGCGGGAGTTCCTACAATGAGCAGTTCTTC.

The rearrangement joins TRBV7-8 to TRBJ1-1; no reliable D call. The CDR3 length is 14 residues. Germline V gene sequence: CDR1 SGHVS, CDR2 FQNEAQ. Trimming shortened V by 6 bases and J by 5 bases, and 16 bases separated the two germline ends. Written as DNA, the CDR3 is TGTGCCAGCAGTTCACACCATACCGGGACTGAAGCTTTCTTT. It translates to CASSSHHTGTEAFF.

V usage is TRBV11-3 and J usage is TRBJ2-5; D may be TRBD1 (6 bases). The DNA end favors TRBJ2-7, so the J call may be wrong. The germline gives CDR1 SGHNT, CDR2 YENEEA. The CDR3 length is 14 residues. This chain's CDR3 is CASSLTFRGDEQYF. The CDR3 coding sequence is TGTGCCAGCAGCTTAACTTTCAGGGGAGACGAGCAGTACTTC.

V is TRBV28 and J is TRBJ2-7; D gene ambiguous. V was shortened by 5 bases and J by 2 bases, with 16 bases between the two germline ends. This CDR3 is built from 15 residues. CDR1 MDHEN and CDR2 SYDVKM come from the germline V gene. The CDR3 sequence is CASSPWQSKAYEQYF. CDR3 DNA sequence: TGTGCCAGCAGTCCCTGGCAGTCCAAAGCCTACGAGCAGTACTTC.

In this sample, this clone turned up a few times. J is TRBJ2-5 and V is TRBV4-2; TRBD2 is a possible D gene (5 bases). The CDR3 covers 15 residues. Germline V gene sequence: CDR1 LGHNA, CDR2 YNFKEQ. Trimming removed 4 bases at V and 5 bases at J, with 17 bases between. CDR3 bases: TGTGCCAGCAGCCGGAACCGGGGAGTTGTGGAGACCCAGTACTTC. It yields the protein CASSRNRGVVETQYF.

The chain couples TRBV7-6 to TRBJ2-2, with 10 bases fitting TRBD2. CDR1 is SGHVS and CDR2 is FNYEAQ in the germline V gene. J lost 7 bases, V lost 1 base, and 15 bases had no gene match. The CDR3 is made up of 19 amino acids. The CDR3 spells CASSLEPLAGPGSVGELFF. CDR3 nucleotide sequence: TGTGCCAGCAGCTTAGAACCACTAGCGGGGCCTGGCTCGGTCGGGGAGCTGTTTTTT. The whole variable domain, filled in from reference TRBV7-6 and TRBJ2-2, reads GAGVSQSPRYKVTKRGQDVALRCDPISGHVSLYWYRQALGQGPEFLTYFNYEAQQDKSGLPNDRFSAERPEGSISTLTIQRTEQRDSAMYRCASSLEPLAGPGSVGELFFGEGSRLTVL.

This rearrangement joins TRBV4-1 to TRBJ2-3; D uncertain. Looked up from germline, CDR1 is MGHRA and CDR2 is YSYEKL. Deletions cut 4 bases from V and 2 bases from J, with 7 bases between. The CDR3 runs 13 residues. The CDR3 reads CASSPPNTDTQYF. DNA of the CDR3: TGCGCCAGCAGCCCGCCTAACACAGATACGCAGTATTTT.